The next 10 T cell receptor beta chains were all read from a single sample in a study of identical twins. Using its own MiXCR run on the 5' RACE reads, TCRdb lists one record per CDR3 protein. The sample lists about 250,000 distinct CDR3 sequences, 7.5% occurring once. Another study also made use of these data, one on yellow fever vaccine responses in identical twins.

Sequenced input: CD8+ T cells sorted from blood. The source is a woman aged 18-29 years in good health.

The chain has TRBV11-2 and TRBJ2-7; maybe TRBD1 (5 bases). Germline V CDR1 and CDR2: SGHAT, FQNNGV. CDR3 size: 14 residues. V lost 4 bases and J 5 bases, leaving 15 bases between the germline ends. The CDR3: CASSSRAGYDEQYF. The CDR3 nucleotides are TGTGCCAGCAGCTCTCGGGCAGGGTATGACGAGCAGTACTTC.

Many counts were recorded for this clonotype. The J gene is TRBJ1-4, the V gene TRBV7-9, with a weak D call TRBD1 (5 bases). This CDR3 has 12 amino acids. Germline CDR1 and CDR2: SEHNR and FQNEAQ (reference sequence). V was clipped by 5 bases and J by 8 bases, with 9 bases between them. The CDR3 spells CASSAAGEKLFF. CDR3 nucleotide sequence: TGTGCCAGCAGCGCAGCAGGGGAAAAACTGTTTTTT.

This chain connects TRBV6-4 to TRBJ2-1, with no clear D. This CDR3 contains 15 residues. Germline CDR1 reads MRHNA; CDR2 reads SNTAGT. Trimming left V 4 bases short and J 5 bases short, with 15 bases between. DNA of the CDR3: TGTGCCAGCAGTGTAGGGCCCTATGCGAACAATGAGCAGTTCTTC. Translating gives CASSVGPYANNEQFF.

A few counts support this clonotype. The chain uses TRBV5-6 and TRBJ2-1; either TRBD1 or TRBD2 may supply D (5 bases each). Trimming shortened V by 0 bases and J by 3 bases, and 13 bases separated the two germline ends. The CDR3 length is 16 residues. Germline lookup yields CDR1 SGHDT and CDR2 YYEEEE. CDR3 bases: TGTGCCAGCAGCTTGGCCTTGGGACCCTTCTACAATGAGCAGTTCTTC. It specifies CASSLALGPFYNEQFF.

The rearrangement joins TRBV7-6 to TRBJ2-7, with 10 bases lining up with TRBD2. Germline CDR1 reads SGHVS; CDR2 reads FNYEAQ. V gave up 1 base and J gave up 4 bases; unmatched junction bases: 7. The CDR3 is 16 amino acids. CDR3 loop: CASSLDSGGPVYEQYV. The CDR3 DNA is TGTGCCAGCAGCTTAGATAGCGGGGGGCCGGTATACGAGCAGTACGTC.

This clonotype was recorded a few times. This rearrangement joins TRBV20-1 to TRBJ2-7; TRBD1 aligns across 11 bases. V lost 5 bases and J lost 5; bases outside the gene matches: 11. The length of the CDR3 is 15 residues. The germline CDR1 and CDR2 sequences are DFQATT and SNEGSKA (reference sequence). CDR3 DNA: TGCAGTGCTCGAAGACCCGGACAGGGGGCTAACGAGCAGTACTTC. It encodes CSARRPGQGANEQYF.

This chain links TRBV7-9 with TRBJ1-2; D uncertain. Trimming removed 0 bases from V and 0 bases from J, with 5 bases in between. The CDR3 is made up of 14 amino acids. Germline values: CDR1 SEHNR, CDR2 FQNEAQ (reference sequence). This chain's CDR3 is CASSLAPANYGYTF. CDR3 coding DNA: TGTGCCAGCAGCTTAGCACCCGCTAACTATGGCTACACCTTC. Variable domain in full (rest from reference TRBV7-9 and TRBJ1-2): DTGVSQNPRHKITKRGQNVTFRCDPISEHNRLYWYRQTLGQGPEFLTYFQNEAQLEKSRLLSDRFSAERPKGSFSTLEIQRTEQGDSAMYLCASSLAPANYGYTFGSGTRLTVV.

This clonotype has at least ten counts. The chain recombines TRBV12-3 or TRBV12-4 with TRBJ2-5; perhaps TRBD1 as D (7 bases). The CDR3 is made up of 16 amino acids. Trimming stripped 6 bases from V and 4 bases from J, with 21 bases between. In nucleotides, the CDR3 is TGTGCCAGCAGGGGGGGTTACAGGGGATCGCGAGAGACCCAGTACTTC. Protein: CASRGGYRGSRETQYF.

With regard to this clonotype: This may arise from a read error, as a much more abundant clone is one base away. The conserved phenylalanine or tryptophan normally closing the CDR3 is absent here, so this likely arose from a read error. The CDR3 sequence is CASSQELAGAYNEQFI. CDR3 bases: TGCGCCAGCAGCCAAGAACTAGCGGGAGCGTACAATGAGCAGTTCATC. The chain recombines TRBV4-1 with TRBJ2-1; 11 bases align to TRBD2. In germline, CDR1 is MGHRA, CDR2 YSYEKL. This CDR3 contains 16 residues. The J segment lost 4 bases and the V segment lost 0 bases, leaving 2 bases of the junction unmatched.

The chain carries TRBV28 and TRBJ2-3, with D tentatively TRBD1 or TRBD2 (5 bases each). V lost 5 bases and J lost 0, with 15 bases in between. CDR3 length: 16 residues. From germline, CDR1 is MDHEN and CDR2 SYDVKM. The CDR3 DNA reads as TGTGCCAGCAGTACCTCCCGGGACCTAAGCACAGATACGCAGTATTTT. Translated, it gives CASSTSRDLSTDTQYF. The variable domain in full, with the rest retrieved from reference TRBV28 and TRBJ2-3, is DVKVTQSSRYLVKRTGEKVFLECVQDMDHENMFWYRQDPGLGLRLIYFSYDVKMKEKGDIPEGYSVSREKKERFSLILESASTNQTSMYLCASSTSRDLSTDTQYFGPGTRLTVL.